Sequencing of this TCR beta chain was carried out in a study of Ad26.COV2.S vaccination and SARS-CoV-2 variants. Study-wide background: Administration of Ad26.COV2.S was intramuscular, either once or twice 56 days apart.

Treatment reported: about 20 received Ad26.COV2.S at low or high dose, single or two shots; 5 received placebo; per-sample allocation not given. Collection of the samples took place on day 63 after the first injection of vaccine or placebo. Boston provided a donor who was an adult aged 18-55 years. Expression of Wuhan-strain SARS-CoV-2 spike came from the Ad26 vector that formed the vaccine. This clone has just one count. Its target is not known. General study findings and limits: Vaccine and placebo recipients had comparable breadth of non-spike TCRs.

Trimming took 5 bases from V and 3 from J, leaving 6 bases between them. The length of the CDR3 is 13 residues. The germline CDR1 and CDR2 sequences are SGHDT and YYEEEE. The method was immunoSEQ multiplex PCR; TCRdb's version includes in-frame clones alone and lacks a portion of them. The sample has 410,000 or so clones; roughly 90% are singletons. The source was peripheral blood, collected in a trial of Ad26.COV2.S vaccine versus placebo. The clonotype was recovered from a person aged 18 to 65 who received the Ad26.COV2.S COVID-19 vaccine or a placebo. The V gene is TRBV5-6, the J gene TRBJ1-6; no definite D call. Written as DNA, the CDR3 is TGTGCCAGCAGGAGGAACTATAATTCACCCCTCCACTTT. Translated, it gives CASRRNYNSPLHF.